One sample yielded the 23 T cell receptor beta chains listed below, sequenced in a study of blood T cell repertoires in COVID-19 (dated by TCRdb to the early 2020s). Library preparation used the immunoSEQ multiplex PCR assay. TCRdb retrieved this table from immuneACCESS and kept in-frame rearrangements only. Not all clones are present; in checked studies, unresolved V genes account for under half, and no reason is known for the remainder. The sample records 20,000 or so clones, 80% to 90% of which are singletons. Approximately 12% of the sample is held by the ten biggest clonotypes. The sequenced sample was peripheral blood. Receptors were obtained from a woman of 80 years or more with active or convalescent COVID-19.

The chain is built from TRBV7-2 and TRBJ2-7; 7 bases are shared with TRBD1. The V and J ends lost 1 base and 4 bases, in that order; junction bases with no gene match: 4. Germline values: CDR1 SGHTA, CDR2 FQGNSA. This CDR3 is 14 amino acids long. The CDR3 reads CASSLGGGGYEQYF. The CDR3, as DNA: TGTGCCAGCAGCTTAGGAGGGGGCGGGTACGAGCAGTACTTC.

The chain is built from TRBV18 and TRBJ1-3, with a tentative D call TRBD1 (6 bases). The germline V gene has CDR1 KGHSH and CDR2 LQKENI. V was cut by 4 bases and J by 0 bases, with 10 bases left in between. This CDR3 comprises 15 residues. The CDR3 nucleotides read TGTGCCAGCTCACTGGGACAAAACTCTGGAAACACCATATATTTT. Residues: CASSLGQNSGNTIYF.

The V gene is TRBV6-5, the J gene TRBJ1-2; 7 nucleotides line up with TRBD1. The CDR3 loop spans 13 amino acids. Losses at the gene ends were 7 bases for V and 5 bases for J; bases not matched to a gene: 7. The germline CDR1 and CDR2 sequences are MNHEY and SVGAGI. CDR3 sequence: CASIDRDGYGYTF. CDR3 nucleotides: TGTGCCAGCATCGACAGGGATGGGTATGGCTACACCTTC.

The genes are TRBV5-4 and TRBJ2-1, with 7 bases matching TRBD2. Germline V gene data show CDR1 as SGHNT and CDR2 as YYREEE (reference sequence). There are 14 residues in the CDR3. V shed 7 bases and J 0 bases; nucleotides not matched to a gene: 4. CDR3 region: CASSGGSSYNEQFF. The CDR3 DNA reads as TGTGCCAGCTCCGGCGGGAGCTCCTACAATGAGCAGTTCTTC.

The chain has TRBV5-6 and TRBJ2-2; 8 nucleotides match TRBD2. V shed 4 bases and J 3 bases; nucleotides not matched to a gene: 11. There are 17 residues in the CDR3. Germline assignment: CDR1 SGHDT and CDR2 YYEEEE. This CDR3 reads CASSEFPAGEDTGELFF. CDR3 nucleotides: TGTGCCAGCAGCGAGTTCCCAGCGGGAGAAGACACCGGGGAGCTGTTTTTT.

This chain links TRBV18 with TRBJ2-7; the match to TRBD2 covers 8 bases. J gave up 6 bases and V 0 bases, and 13 bases lay outside the gene matches. Germline lookup yields CDR1 KGHSH and CDR2 LQKENI. The CDR3 is 17 residues long. Written as DNA, the CDR3 is TGTGCCAGCTCACCACCGAAAACCCACCACCGGGAGGGCGAGCAGTACTTC. Translating it yields CASSPPKTHHREGEQYF.

The rearrangement links TRBV4-3 to TRBJ2-1; possible D gene TRBD2, 7 bases. Between the trimmed V and J ends, which lost 4 bases and 4 bases, there was a span of 20 bases. This CDR3 is 17 amino acids long. CDR1 is LGHNA and CDR2 is YSLEER in the germline V gene. DNA for the CDR3: TGCGCCAGCAGCCCCTGGGGTGTCGGGGGGCCATACAATGAGCAGTTCTTC. This encodes CASSPWGVGGPYNEQFF.

This clone is judged medium-sized. The chain combines TRBV19 with TRBJ1-2; TRBD1 aligns across 7 bases. The V gene's germline CDR1 is LNHDA and CDR2 SQIVND (reference sequence). This CDR3 is 13 amino acids long. The V gene end was trimmed by 1 base and the J gene end by 8 bases; junction bases not matched to a gene: 4. DNA of the CDR3: TGTGCCAGTAGTATAGCGGGACAGAAAGGCTACACCTTC. It encodes CASSIAGQKGYTF.

This clone has just a few counts. This chain connects TRBV27 to TRBJ1-2; D may be TRBD1 (5 bases). The germline CDR1 and CDR2 sequences are MNHEY and SMNVEV (reference sequence). The CDR3 consists of 15 residues. V was pared by 2 bases and J by 8 bases, with 18 bases between. Here the CDR3 reads CASSLIGGAGEGYTF. CDR3 DNA sequence: TGTGCCAGCAGTTTAATTGGAGGGGCGGGGGAGGGCTACACCTTC.

V is TRBV5-1 and J is TRBJ2-3, with a tentative D call TRBD2 (7 bases). From germline, CDR1 is SGHRS and CDR2 YFSETQ. This CDR3 has 16 amino acids. Trimming shortened V by 3 bases and J by 2 bases, and 16 bases separated the two germline ends. The CDR3 sequence is CASSSQGGGTTDTQYF. For the CDR3, the DNA is TGCGCCAGCAGCTCGCAAGGGGGGGGAACCACAGATACGCAGTATTTT.

V gene TRBV7-3 combines with J gene TRBJ2-2; 11 positions match TRBD1. V was clipped by 1 base and J by 0 bases; unmatched bases: 4. Germline CDR1 SGHTA, CDR2 FQGTGA. The CDR3 is 18 residues long. CDR3 protein: CASSLMGQGVANTGELFF. The CDR3 DNA follows: TGTGCCAGCAGCTTAATGGGACAGGGGGTTGCGAACACCGGGGAGCTGTTTTTT. Full variable domain (outside the CDR3, taken from reference TRBV7-3 and TRBJ2-2): GAGVSQTPSNKVTEKGKYVELRCDPISGHTALYWYRQSLGQGPEFLIYFQGTGAADDSGLPNDRFFAVRPEGSVSTLKIQRTERGDSAVYLCASSLMGQGVANTGELFFGEGSRLTVL.

This clone was observed a few times. V and J are TRBV3-1 (or the pseudogene TRBV3-2) and TRBJ2-3; 7 bases match TRBD2. With 2 bases clipped from V and 0 bases from J, the junction kept 14 bases outside the gene matches. This CDR3 is 19 amino acids long. Germline CDR1 reads LGHDT; CDR2 reads YNNKEL (reference sequence). CDR3 loop: CASSQRSGTTSLSTDTQYF. CDR3 in DNA: TGTGCCAGCAGCCAAAGGTCTGGTACGACTAGCCTCAGCACAGATACGCAGTATTTT.

The CDR3 region has the DNA TGTGCCAGCAGCTTACTCTCTTCCTATGGCTACACCTTC. It specifies CASSLLSSYGYTF. J is TRBJ1-2 and V is TRBV13, with D hard to call. CDR3 length: 13 amino acids. CDR1 is PRHDT, CDR2 FYEKMQ, per germline (reference sequence). V shed 2 bases and J shed 4 bases, with 8 bases lying between them.

This chain links TRBV7-2 with TRBJ2-2, with TRBD1 identical over 8 bases. The CDR3 spans 15 residues. V lost 2 bases, J lost 3 bases, and 2 bases stayed unmatched. Per the germline V gene, CDR1 is SGHTA and CDR2 is FQGNSA. Here the CDR3 DNA reads TGTGCCAGCAGCTTACGGACAGGGTACACCGGGGAGCTGTTTTTT. This gives the protein CASSLRTGYTGELFF.

The chain combines TRBV19 with TRBJ1-2, with D perhaps matching TRBD1 (6 bases). V lost 3 bases and J 5 bases, leaving 16 bases between the germline ends. Per germline, CDR1 LNHDA and CDR2 SQIVND (reference sequence). The CDR3 spans 15 residues. CDR3 amino acids: CASSMGARAGYGYTF. The CDR3 coding sequence is TGTGCCAGTAGTATGGGGGCCAGGGCAGGATATGGCTACACCTTC. Based on the CDR3 plus reference TRBV19 and TRBJ1-2, the full variable domain is DGGITQSPKYLFRKEGQNVTLSCEQNLNHDAMYWYRQDPGQGLRLIYYSQIVNDFQKGDIAEGYSVSREKKESFPLTVTSAQKNPTAFYLCASSMGARAGYGYTFGSGTRLTVV.

This clone was seen once. The J gene is TRBJ2-7, the V gene TRBV27; 9 bases line up with TRBD2. Germline V gene sequence: CDR1 MNHEY, CDR2 SMNVEV (reference sequence). Trimming removed 7 bases from V and 4 bases from J; junction bases left unmatched: 17. CDR3 length equals 17 residues. CDR3 coding DNA: TGTGCCAGCATGGGGCTAGCGGGAAGCCAACCCTTATACGAGCAGTACTTC. Its translation: CASMGLAGSQPLYEQYF.

This chain uses TRBV4-3 with TRBJ2-2; no firm D call. Germline lookup yields CDR1 LGHNA and CDR2 YSLEER. Trimming took 1 base from V and 0 from J, leaving 9 bases between them. The CDR3 has 16 amino acids. CDR3 in amino acids: CASSQGVSTNTGELFF. The CDR3, as DNA: TGCGCCAGCAGCCAAGGAGTATCAACGAACACCGGGGAGCTGTTTTTT.

Concerning this clone: One end of the junction is discordant with germline, which a read error may explain. The CDR3 sequence is CASSHIQGAQF. The CDR3 DNA is TGTGCCAGCAGTCATATACAGGGGGCGCAGTTC. This rearrangement joins TRBV28 to TRBJ2-7; 9 nucleotides agree with TRBD1. The CDR3 consists of 11 residues. The V gene's germline CDR1 is MDHEN and CDR2 SYDVKM. Combining the CDR3 with reference TRBV28 and TRBJ2-7 gives the whole variable domain DVKVTQSSRYLVKRTGEKVFLECVQDMDHENMFWYRQDPGLGLRLIYFSYDVKMKEKGDIPEGYSVSREKKERFSLILESASTNQTSMYLCASSHIQGAQFGPGTRLTVT.

V gene TRBV7-9 combines with J gene TRBJ2-2, with TRBD2 matching over 11 bases. Trimming at V came to 5 bases and at J to 1 base, leaving 6 bases not matched to a gene. Per germline, CDR1 SEHNR and CDR2 FQNEAQ (reference sequence). There are 17 residues in the CDR3. As DNA, the CDR3 is TGTGCCAGCAGCCCGCTAGCGGGGGGCTTGAACACCGGGGAGCTGTTTTTT. Residues: CASSPLAGGLNTGELFF.

The genes are TRBV6-6 and TRBJ2-7, with D maybe TRBD1 (5 bases). CDR3 length: 15 residues. Germline V gene sequence: CDR1 MNHNY, CDR2 SVGAGI (reference sequence). The V and J ends lost 4 bases and 5 bases respectively, with 18 bases between them. This chain's CDR3 is CASSSTRASSNEQYF. The CDR3 DNA reads TGTGCCAGCAGTTCCACCAGGGCTAGTAGTAACGAGCAGTACTTC.

This chain connects TRBV18 to TRBJ1-2; no clear D gene. Trimming shortened V by 2 bases and J by 6 bases, and 16 bases separated the two germline ends. Germline V CDR1 and CDR2: KGHSH, LQKENI. The CDR3 is made up of 15 amino acids. The CDR3 DNA is TGTGCCAGCTCACCAGATCAGGCCGCCCCCCATGGCTACACCTTC. Amino acid sequence: CASSPDQAAPHGYTF. Looking up the rest from reference TRBV18 and TRBJ1-2 gives the full variable domain: NAGVMQNPRHLVRRRGQEARLRCSPMKGHSHVYWYRQLPEEGLKFMVYLQKENIIDESGMPKERFSAEFPKEGPSILRIQQVVRGDSAAYFCASSPDQAAPHGYTFGSGTRLTVV.

The table lists this clone with a count of one. The chain uses TRBV7-8 and TRBJ2-7; TRBD1 aligns across 7 bases. CDR3 length equals 14 residues. Germline values: CDR1 SGHVS, CDR2 FQNEAQ. V shed 4 bases and J 3 bases; nucleotides not matched to a gene: 6. Here the CDR3 DNA reads TGTGCCAGCAGCTCTAGACAGGGAAGCTACGAGCAGTACTTC. It codes for CASSSRQGSYEQYF.

The chain is built from TRBV11-3 and TRBJ1-1, with 9 positions matching TRBD1. J lost 4 bases, V lost 4 bases, and 10 bases had no gene match. From germline, CDR1 is SGHNT and CDR2 YENEEA. The CDR3 spans 16 residues. The CDR3 DNA follows: TGTGCCAGCAGCTCAACAGGGGGCGAGAGGGTCACTGAAGCTTTCTTT. Its translation: CASSSTGGERVTEAFF.